The rows below give T cell receptor beta chains drawn from one sample of a study of control samples from healthy donors and cancer patients. Clones were sequenced by immunoSEQ multiplex PCR, and TCRdb holds only the in-frame ones, with some missing. The sample has around 94,000 clones; more than 85% are singletons. The source material was blood. Every receptor here comes from a woman aged 50 to 60 in good health. Both conserved end residues are part of each CDR3. A D gene is named only where the DNA matches it firmly. Size tells how often a clone was seen (once, few, many) or the class of an expanded clone, and some rows leave it out.

>TRBJ2-1|TRBV7-7|TRBD2|-
CASSLAPSGDNEQFF
TGTGCTAGCAGCTTAGCGCCTAGCGGGGACAATGAGCAGTTCTTC
>TRBJ1-4|TRBV29-1|-|once
CSVGLAGGNEKLFF
TGCAGCGTGGGTTTGGCAGGCGGGAATGAAAAACTGTTTTTT
>TRBJ1-4|TRBV28|-|-
CASSQSGGLNEKLFF
TGTGCCAGCAGCCAATCGGGGGGTTTGAATGAAAAACTGTTTTTT
>TRBJ2-1|TRBV5-1|-|few
CASSARGWVDEQFF
TGCGCCAGCAGCGCTAGGGGGTGGGTCGATGAGCAGTTCTTC
>TRBJ2-5|TRBV4-2|-|-
CASSQETALSQYF
TGTGCCAGCAGCCAAGAAACTGCTCTAAGCCAGTACTTC
>TRBJ2-7|TRBV5-3|TRBD1|-
CARSSRQGDYEQYF
TGTGCCAGAAGCAGTCGACAGGGGGATTACGAGCAGTACTTC
>TRBJ1-1|TRBV6-5|-|-
CASSYWGPTEAFF
TGTGCCAGCAGTTACTGGGGGCCCACTGAAGCTTTCTTT
>TRBJ1-1|TRBV5-1|-|-
CASSLGPVNTEAFF
TGCGCCAGCAGCTTGGGTCCGGTGAACACTGAAGCTTTCTTT
>TRBJ1-2|TRBV6-5|TRBD1|-
CASRTGLTNYGYTF
TGTGCCAGCAGGACAGGGTTAACTAACTATGGCTACACCTTC
>TRBJ2-3|TRBV7-2|-|-
CASSLASGQTDTQYF
TGTGCCAGCAGCTTAGCTTCTGGGCAAACAGATACGCAGTATTTT
>TRBJ1-1|TRBV19|TRBD1|-
CASRDRGGSKAFF
TGTGCCAGTAGGGACAGGGGCGGCTCGAAAGCTTTCTTT
>TRBJ2-3|TRBV28|-|-
CASSNRQVYTQYF
TGTGCCAGCAGTAATAGACAGGTTTATACGCAGTATTTT
>TRBJ1-1|TRBV5-6|-|-
CASSFGVRGGTEAFF
TGTGCCAGCAGCTTCGGCGTACGGGGAGGGACTGAAGCTTTCTTT
>TRBJ2-2|TRBV18|-|-
CASSPQQGGFPGELFF
TGTGCCAGCTCACCACAGCAGGGGGGATTCCCCGGGGAGCTGTTTTTT
>TRBJ1-1|TRBV7-8|-|-
CASSLGRGRSTEAFF
TGTGCCAGCAGCTTAGGCAGGGGTCGGAGCACTGAAGCTTTCTTT
>TRBJ2-1|TRBV10-2|-|-
CASSVAGPNSYNEQFF
TGCGCCAGCAGTGTCGCGGGCCCTAACTCCTACAATGAGCAGTTCTTC
>TRBJ2-6|TRBV7-6|-|-
CASSLRSDTYSGANVLTF
TGTGCCAGCAGCTTACGCTCGGACACCTACTCTGGGGCCAACGTCCTGACTTTC
>TRBJ2-3|TRBV5-5|TRBD2|-
CASSSWAGGRLDTQYF
TGTGCCAGCAGCTCATGGGCGGGGGGGCGTTTAGATACGCAGTATTTT
>TRBJ2-5|TRBV25-1|-|-
CASRRSRGQETQYF
TGTGCCAGCAGGAGATCGCGGGGACAAGAGACCCAGTACTTC
>TRBJ2-4|TRBV6-5|-|-
CASSYDGVAKNIQYF
TGTGCCAGCAGTTACGACGGAGTAGCCAAAAACATTCAGTACTTC
>TRBJ1-2|TRBV3-1/TRBV3-2|-|-
CASSQPGAYGYTF
TGTGCCAGCAGCCAACCAGGGGCTTATGGCTACACCTTC
>TRBJ2-6|TRBV7-9|TRBD1|-
CASNLGQGSSGANVLTF
TGTGCCAGCAACCTCGGACAGGGTTCCTCTGGGGCCAACGTCCTGACTTTC
>TRBJ2-1|TRBV2|TRBD2|-
CAGTRGSSYNEQFF
TGTGCCGGAACTCGCGGGAGCTCCTACAATGAGCAGTTCTTC
>TRBJ1-2|TRBV14|-|-
CASSQGAQQDPLGNYGYTF
TGTGCCAGCAGCCAAGGGGCGCAGCAAGATCCCCTGGGGAACTATGGCTACACCTTC
>TRBJ1-1|TRBV5-6|TRBD1|-
CASSSLAFWTGRISAFF
TGTGCCAGCAGCTCTCTAGCCTTTTGGACAGGCAGGATTTCGGCTTTCTTT
>TRBJ2-3|TRBV7-8|-|-
CASSRYGSGTDTQYF
TGTGCCAGCAGCCGTTACGGCTCGGGCACAGATACGCAGTATTTT
>TRBJ1-1|TRBV2|TRBD1|once
CASSMTGGDTEAFF
TGTGCCAGCAGTATGACAGGGGGGGATACTGAAGCTTTCTTT
>TRBJ2-1|TRBV5-6|-|few
CASSFPPELEQFF
TGTGCCAGCAGCTTCCCCCCAGAGCTTGAGCAGTTCTTC
>TRBJ2-1|TRBV19|TRBD1|-
CATRDRGLNEQFF
TGTGCCACCCGGGACAGGGGATTGAATGAGCAGTTCTTC
>TRBJ2-2|TRBV7-8|-|-
CASSGGPNTGELFF
TGTGCCAGCAGCGGGGGACCGAACACCGGGGAGCTGTTTTTT
>TRBJ2-7|TRBV7-9|-|-
CASSLAVRSYEQYF
TGTGCCAGCAGCTTAGCGGTCCGTTCCTACGAGCAGTACTTC
>TRBJ2-1|TRBV19|TRBD1|-
CASSITQGNNEQFF
TGTGCCAGTAGTATAACACAGGGGAACAATGAGCAGTTCTTC
>TRBJ1-2|TRBV12-3/TRBV12-4|-|-
CASSLERNRGYTF
TGTGCCAGCAGTTTGGAGAGGAATCGTGGCTACACCTTC
>TRBJ1-5|TRBV15|TRBD1|-
CATSPDPGTGGNQPQHF
TGTGCCACCAGCCCAGACCCCGGGACAGGGGGCAATCAGCCCCAGCATTTT
>TRBJ2-3|TRBV7-2|-|-
CASSLSRGTDTQYF
TGTGCCAGCAGCTTATCTCGGGGCACAGATACGCAGTATTTT
>TRBJ2-1|TRBV6-2/TRBV6-3|TRBD2|-
CASSLRGGGAYNEQFF
TGTGCCAGCAGTCTCCGGGGGGGAGGGGCCTACAATGAGCAGTTCTTC
>TRBJ2-1|TRBV3-1/TRBV3-2|-|-
CASSPRTGPGQNNEQFF
TGTGCCAGCAGCCCTCGGACCGGACCGGGACAAAACAATGAGCAGTTCTTC
>TRBJ1-4|TRBV6-1|-|-
CASSEVNRQSGKLFF
TGTGCCAGCAGTGAAGTCAACAGACAAAGTGGAAAACTGTTTTTT
>TRBJ2-3|TRBV5-6|-|-
CASSRGQLTDTQYF
TGTGCCAGCAGCCGGGGACAACTCACAGATACGCAGTATTTT
>TRBJ1-6|TRBV6-6|-|-
CASSYSRSSYNSPLHF
TGTGCCAGCAGTTACTCGCGGAGCTCCTATAATTCACCCCTCCACTTT
>TRBJ2-1|TRBV11-3|-|once
CASSSGAGFNEQFF
TGTGCCAGCAGCTCGGGGGCCGGATTCAATGAGCAGTTCTTC
>TRBJ1-6|TRBV28|-|-
CASSSPGGGFSPLHF
TGTGCCAGCAGTTCCCCCGGGGGAGGGTTTTCACCCCTCCACTTT
>TRBJ2-1|TRBV5-8|TRBD2|-
CASILWGGPYNEQFF
TGTGCCAGCATTCTTTGGGGAGGGCCCTACAATGAGCAGTTCTTC
>TRBJ2-3|TRBV7-3|-|-
CASSLAGLSTDTQYF
TGTGCCAGCAGCTTAGCGGGACTGAGCACAGATACGCAGTATTTT
>TRBJ2-6|TRBV7-2|-|-
CASRHREGVPLSGANVLTF
TGTGCCAGCAGGCACAGGGAGGGGGTTCCCCTCTCTGGGGCCAACGTCCTGACTTTC
>TRBJ2-5|TRBV5-1|TRBD1|-
CASSSGQGRETQYF
TGCGCCAGCAGCTCGGGACAGGGGAGGGAGACCCAGTACTTC
>TRBJ2-2|TRBV6-6|-|-
CASLDTGRTGELFF
TGTGCCAGCCTTGACACAGGGAGGACCGGGGAGCTGTTTTTT
>TRBJ1-5|TRBV28|-|few
CASSLWGNQPQHF
TGTGCCAGCAGTTTGTGGGGGAATCAGCCCCAGCATTTT
>TRBJ1-4|TRBV9|TRBD1|-
CASSVTGGAFGEKLFF
TGTGCCAGCAGCGTAACAGGGGGGGCTTTCGGTGAAAAACTGTTTTTT